These T cell receptor beta chains were read from a single sample in a study of Ad26.COV2.S vaccination and SARS-CoV-2 variants. This table comes from immunoSEQ multiplex PCR, and its TCRdb copy is limited to in-frame clones, with some not included. The repertoire holds about 350,000 clones, with 88% as singletons. The material sequenced was peripheral blood, taken in a trial of Ad26.COV2.S vaccine versus placebo. The receptors shown here come from a person between 18 and 59 years old who received the Ad26.COV2.S COVID-19 vaccine or a placebo. Each CDR3 is given with its conserved first and last residue. A D gene is named only where the DNA matches it firmly. Clone size, where shown, is once, few, many, or a class for clones that have expanded.

j_gene: TRBJ2-5
d_gene: NA
abundance: NA
v_gene: TRBV6-2/TRBV6-3
CDR3nt: TGTGCCAGCAGTTCAGGCGGAACAGTCCAAGAGACCCAGTACTTC
CDR3aa: CASSSGGTVQETQYF

j_gene: TRBJ2-7
d_gene: NA
abundance: NA
v_gene: TRBV28
CDR3nt: TGTGCCAGCAGATCGATAGCTTCCACCTACGAGCAGTACTTC
CDR3aa: CASRSIASTYEQYF

j_gene: TRBJ2-1
d_gene: NA
abundance: NA
v_gene: TRBV7-2
CDR3nt: TGTGCCAGCAGCTATGTTTCCGGGGCGCTACAGTTCTTC
CDR3aa: CASSYVSGALQFF

j_gene: TRBJ1-5
d_gene: NA
abundance: NA
v_gene: TRBV7-2
CDR3nt: TGTGCCAGCAGCTTAAGTGGCAATCAGCCCCAGCATTTT
CDR3aa: CASSLSGNQPQHF

j_gene: TRBJ1-4
d_gene: NA
abundance: NA
v_gene: TRBV3-1/TRBV3-2
CDR3nt: TGTGCCAGCAGCCAAGGCGGAGCTAATGAAAAACTGTTTTTT
CDR3aa: CASSQGGANEKLFF

j_gene: TRBJ2-3
d_gene: TRBD2
abundance: NA
v_gene: TRBV7-3
CDR3nt: TGTGCCAGCAGCTCATGGGGGACTAGGGTCACAGATACGCAGTATTTT
CDR3aa: CASSSWGTRVTDTQYF

j_gene: TRBJ2-7
d_gene: NA
abundance: NA
v_gene: TRBV6-2/TRBV6-3
CDR3nt: TGTGCCAGCAGTTCCCGCCTTGCCTACGAGCAGTACTTC
CDR3aa: CASSSRLAYEQYF

j_gene: TRBJ1-6
d_gene: NA
abundance: NA
v_gene: TRBV20-1
CDR3nt: TGCAGTGCTAGTGGGGGGGCCGGGAATTCACCCCTCCACTTT
CDR3aa: CSASGGAGNSPLHF

j_gene: TRBJ2-5
d_gene: TRBD2
abundance: NA
v_gene: TRBV10-3
CDR3nt: TGTGCCATCAGCGCGGGACTACCCGTGGAGACCCAGTACTTC
CDR3aa: CAISAGLPVETQYF

j_gene: TRBJ2-1
d_gene: TRBD1
abundance: NA
v_gene: TRBV28
CDR3nt: TGTGCCAGCAGCACATCGGGACAGGGACAATACAATGAGCAGTTCTTC
CDR3aa: CASSTSGQGQYNEQFF

j_gene: TRBJ1-3
d_gene: NA
abundance: NA
v_gene: TRBV3-1/TRBV3-2
CDR3nt: TGTGCCAGCAGTACAGGCGGCGGAAACACCATATATTTT
CDR3aa: CASSTGGGNTIYF

j_gene: TRBJ1-6
d_gene: TRBD1
abundance: NA
v_gene: TRBV28
CDR3nt: TGTGCCAGCAGGCTAGGGGACAGGGCTTATAATTCACCCCTCCACTTT
CDR3aa: CASRLGDRAYNSPLHF

j_gene: TRBJ2-3
d_gene: NA
abundance: NA
v_gene: TRBV18
CDR3nt: TGTGCCAGCTCACAGGAATTACAGGGTCTAGCGGATACGCAGTATTTT
CDR3aa: CASSQELQGLADTQYF

j_gene: TRBJ1-5
d_gene: NA
abundance: NA
v_gene: TRBV7-8
CDR3nt: TGTGCCAGCAGCAAAGAGGAGGGCGGGGGTATCAATCAGCCCCAGCATTTT
CDR3aa: CASSKEEGGGINQPQHF

j_gene: TRBJ1-2
d_gene: TRBD1
abundance: NA
v_gene: TRBV19
CDR3nt: TGTGCCAGTAGTATACAGGGGGCCGCTCCGCTATCTGGCTACACCTTC
CDR3aa: CASSIQGAAPLSGYTF

j_gene: TRBJ2-3
d_gene: TRBD2
abundance: NA
v_gene: TRBV28
CDR3nt: TGTGCCAGCAGTCTCCTGACTAGCTCCACAGATACGCAGTATTTT
CDR3aa: CASSLLTSSTDTQYF

j_gene: TRBJ1-2
d_gene: NA
abundance: NA
v_gene: TRBV6-5
CDR3nt: TGTGCCAGCAGTCGGGAGGGCAAGCACTATGGCTACACCTTC
CDR3aa: CASSREGKHYGYTF

j_gene: TRBJ2-1
d_gene: NA
abundance: NA
v_gene: TRBV4-3
CDR3nt: TGCGCCAGCAGCCAAGAAGGAAGCGGTTCCTACAATGAGCAGTTCTTC
CDR3aa: CASSQEGSGSYNEQFF

j_gene: TRBJ1-3
d_gene: NA
abundance: NA
v_gene: TRBV5-1
CDR3nt: TGCGCCAGCAGCTTGGCCGGGACCCAAGGAAACACCATATATTTT
CDR3aa: CASSLAGTQGNTIYF

j_gene: TRBJ1-6
d_gene: NA
abundance: NA
v_gene: TRBV30
CDR3nt: TGTGCCTGGAGTGTAGCGGGGGAGACAAATTCACCCCTCCACTTT
CDR3aa: CAWSVAGETNSPLHF

j_gene: TRBJ2-3
d_gene: NA
abundance: once
v_gene: TRBV25-1
CDR3nt: TGTGCCAGCCCCACGGGGGCCTCCACAGATACGCAGTATTTT
CDR3aa: CASPTGASTDTQYF

j_gene: TRBJ1-5
d_gene: NA
abundance: once
v_gene: TRBV7-3
CDR3nt: TGTGCCAGCAGCGCAGGGGTGAATCAGCCCCAGCATTTT
CDR3aa: CASSAGVNQPQHF

j_gene: TRBJ1-2
d_gene: NA
abundance: NA
v_gene: TRBV4-1
CDR3nt: TGCGCCAGCAGCCAAGAGTTCACAGGGCGACCTGGCTACACCTTC
CDR3aa: CASSQEFTGRPGYTF

j_gene: TRBJ2-1
d_gene: NA
abundance: NA
v_gene: TRBV7-2
CDR3nt: TGTGCCAGCAGCTTTCAGCTAGCAGAGTACAATGAGCAGTTCTTC
CDR3aa: CASSFQLAEYNEQFF

j_gene: TRBJ2-5
d_gene: TRBD2
abundance: NA
v_gene: TRBV6-2/TRBV6-3
CDR3nt: TGTGCCAGCACCCCCGGTAGACTAGCGGGGGGCGTCCAAGAGACCCAGTACTTC
CDR3aa: CASTPGRLAGGVQETQYF

j_gene: TRBJ1-6
d_gene: NA
abundance: once
v_gene: TRBV25-1
CDR3nt: TGTGCCAGCACAACAAGCTCCTATAATTCACCCCTCCACTTT
CDR3aa: CASTTSSYNSPLHF

j_gene: TRBJ2-1
d_gene: NA
abundance: NA
v_gene: TRBV5-4
CDR3nt: TGTGCCAGCAGCTTGGCCCAAAACCGTTACAATGAGCAGTTCTTC
CDR3aa: CASSLAQNRYNEQFF

j_gene: TRBJ1-5
d_gene: NA
abundance: NA
v_gene: TRBV7-2
CDR3nt: TGTGCCAGCAGCTCGTACAGGGACCAGCCCCAGCATTTT
CDR3aa: CASSSYRDQPQHF

j_gene: TRBJ2-3
d_gene: NA
abundance: few
v_gene: TRBV18
CDR3nt: TGTGCCAGCTCACAGGTCCCCCGGGATACGCAGTATTTT
CDR3aa: CASSQVPRDTQYF

j_gene: TRBJ1-1
d_gene: TRBD1
abundance: NA
v_gene: TRBV13
CDR3nt: TGTGCCAGCAGCCAAATCAACAGGGGAACTGAAGCTTTCTTT
CDR3aa: CASSQINRGTEAFF

j_gene: TRBJ2-1
d_gene: NA
abundance: NA
v_gene: TRBV10-2
CDR3nt: TGCGCCAGCAGTAGCGGTGGGAATGAGCAGTTCTTC
CDR3aa: CASSSGGNEQFF

j_gene: TRBJ2-7
d_gene: NA
abundance: NA
v_gene: TRBV30
CDR3nt: TGTGCCTGGAGTGGAAACAGGGACTACGAGCAGTACTTC
CDR3aa: CAWSGNRDYEQYF

j_gene: TRBJ1-6
d_gene: NA
abundance: NA
v_gene: TRBV3-1/TRBV3-2
CDR3nt: TGTGCCAGCAGCCAAGGCAAAGGGATGATGGTACGTTCACCCCTCCACTTT
CDR3aa: CASSQGKGMMVRSPLHF

j_gene: TRBJ1-2
d_gene: NA
abundance: few
v_gene: TRBV30
CDR3nt: TGTGCCTGGAGTCCAGAGGGAAACTATGGCTACACCTTC
CDR3aa: CAWSPEGNYGYTF

j_gene: TRBJ1-6
d_gene: TRBD1
abundance: NA
v_gene: TRBV9
CDR3nt: TGTGCCAGCAGCCCAGCGAGGGACAGGGTACTCCACTTT
CDR3aa: CASSPARDRVLHF

j_gene: TRBJ1-2
d_gene: TRBD1
abundance: NA
v_gene: TRBV5-6
CDR3nt: TGTGCCAGCAGCCTGGGACAGCCTAAGGGGTATGGCTACACCTTC
CDR3aa: CASSLGQPKGYGYTF

j_gene: TRBJ2-7
d_gene: NA
abundance: NA
v_gene: TRBV7-9
CDR3nt: TGTGCCAGCAGCCCGACGGCAGACCACTACGAGCAGTACTTC
CDR3aa: CASSPTADHYEQYF

j_gene: TRBJ1-1
d_gene: NA
abundance: few
v_gene: TRBV4-2
CDR3nt: TGTGCCAGCAGCCAAGATAGTCGCACAGGGATGAACACTGAAGCTTTCTTT
CDR3aa: CASSQDSRTGMNTEAFF

j_gene: TRBJ2-3
d_gene: TRBD2
abundance: NA
v_gene: TRBV5-1
CDR3nt: TGCGCCAGCAGCCCCACCGGGACTAGCTCAGATACGCAGTATTTT
CDR3aa: CASSPTGTSSDTQYF

j_gene: TRBJ1-2
d_gene: NA
abundance: NA
v_gene: TRBV27
CDR3nt: TGTGCCAGCAGTCCCGGACAATCGGTGGGCTTTGGCTACACCTTC
CDR3aa: CASSPGQSVGFGYTF

j_gene: TRBJ2-7
d_gene: TRBD1
abundance: NA
v_gene: TRBV11-1
CDR3nt: TGTGCCAGCAGCTATACAGGGGGTTTCATGGGCGAGCAGTACTTC
CDR3aa: CASSYTGGFMGEQYF

j_gene: TRBJ2-6
d_gene: NA
abundance: once
v_gene: TRBV30
CDR3nt: TGTGCCTGGAGTGCCCCCACAGGGGCCAACGTCCTGACTTTC
CDR3aa: CAWSAPTGANVLTF

j_gene: TRBJ1-6
d_gene: TRBD1
abundance: NA
v_gene: TRBV5-1
CDR3nt: TGCGCCAGCAGCTTGGCCGGGACAGCAAATTCACCCCTCCACTTT
CDR3aa: CASSLAGTANSPLHF

j_gene: TRBJ1-5
d_gene: NA
abundance: NA
v_gene: TRBV6-5
CDR3nt: TGTGCCAGCGGACCAAATCAGCCCCAGCATTTT
CDR3aa: CASGPNQPQHF

j_gene: TRBJ1-1
d_gene: NA
abundance: NA
v_gene: TRBV4-3
CDR3nt: TGCGCCAGCAGCCAAGATAGGTTGAACACTGAAGCTTTCTTT
CDR3aa: CASSQDRLNTEAFF

j_gene: TRBJ2-2
d_gene: NA
abundance: NA
v_gene: TRBV20-1
CDR3nt: TGCAGTGCCTACAGGGCCGGGGAGCTGTTTTTT
CDR3aa: CSAYRAGELFF

j_gene: TRBJ1-4
d_gene: NA
abundance: NA
v_gene: TRBV28
CDR3nt: TGTGCCAGTACGTGGCGGAGGGCCGCCCGTCTATCTGAAAAACTGTTTTTT
CDR3aa: CASTWRRAARLSEKLFF

j_gene: TRBJ2-5
d_gene: NA
abundance: NA
v_gene: TRBV5-8
CDR3nt: TGTGCCAGCAGCTTGGGGCAGACCCAGTACTTC
CDR3aa: CASSLGQTQYF

j_gene: TRBJ1-1
d_gene: TRBD1
abundance: NA
v_gene: TRBV30
CDR3nt: TGTGCCTGGAGTGTACAAAATGGCAGGGGGCGAGCTGAAGCTTTCTTT
CDR3aa: CAWSVQNGRGRAEAFF

j_gene: TRBJ1-5
d_gene: NA
abundance: NA
v_gene: TRBV5-1
CDR3nt: TGCGCCAGCAGCTTGGGGCCGGGGAGCCAGCAGCATTTT
CDR3aa: CASSLGPGSQQHF

j_gene: TRBJ1-2
d_gene: TRBD1
abundance: NA
v_gene: TRBV14
CDR3nt: TGTGCCAGCAGACTAACAGGGGAAACCTATGGCTACACCTTC
CDR3aa: CASRLTGETYGYTF

j_gene: TRBJ2-7
d_gene: TRBD2
abundance: NA
v_gene: TRBV6-2/TRBV6-3
CDR3nt: TGTGCCAGCAGCTTAAGGACTAGCGGTCTGGCCGCCTACGAGCAGTACTTC
CDR3aa: CASSLRTSGLAAYEQYF

j_gene: TRBJ2-1
d_gene: TRBD2
abundance: NA
v_gene: TRBV4-1
CDR3nt: TGCGCCAGCAGCCAGACTCTAGCGGGGGGCTACTACAATGAGCAGTTCTTC
CDR3aa: CASSQTLAGGYYNEQFF

j_gene: TRBJ2-3
d_gene: NA
abundance: NA
v_gene: TRBV6-5
CDR3nt: TGTGCCAGCAGTCTCAGCGACCGCACAGATACGCAGTATTTT
CDR3aa: CASSLSDRTDTQYF

j_gene: TRBJ2-1
d_gene: NA
abundance: NA
v_gene: TRBV5-4
CDR3nt: TGTGCCAGCAGCGCCACCCAGAGTAATGAGCAGTTCTTC
CDR3aa: CASSATQSNEQFF

j_gene: TRBJ2-3
d_gene: TRBD1
abundance: once
v_gene: TRBV13
CDR3nt: TGTGCCAGCAGCTCAGGGACAGGGCGCACAGATACGCAGTATTTT
CDR3aa: CASSSGTGRTDTQYF